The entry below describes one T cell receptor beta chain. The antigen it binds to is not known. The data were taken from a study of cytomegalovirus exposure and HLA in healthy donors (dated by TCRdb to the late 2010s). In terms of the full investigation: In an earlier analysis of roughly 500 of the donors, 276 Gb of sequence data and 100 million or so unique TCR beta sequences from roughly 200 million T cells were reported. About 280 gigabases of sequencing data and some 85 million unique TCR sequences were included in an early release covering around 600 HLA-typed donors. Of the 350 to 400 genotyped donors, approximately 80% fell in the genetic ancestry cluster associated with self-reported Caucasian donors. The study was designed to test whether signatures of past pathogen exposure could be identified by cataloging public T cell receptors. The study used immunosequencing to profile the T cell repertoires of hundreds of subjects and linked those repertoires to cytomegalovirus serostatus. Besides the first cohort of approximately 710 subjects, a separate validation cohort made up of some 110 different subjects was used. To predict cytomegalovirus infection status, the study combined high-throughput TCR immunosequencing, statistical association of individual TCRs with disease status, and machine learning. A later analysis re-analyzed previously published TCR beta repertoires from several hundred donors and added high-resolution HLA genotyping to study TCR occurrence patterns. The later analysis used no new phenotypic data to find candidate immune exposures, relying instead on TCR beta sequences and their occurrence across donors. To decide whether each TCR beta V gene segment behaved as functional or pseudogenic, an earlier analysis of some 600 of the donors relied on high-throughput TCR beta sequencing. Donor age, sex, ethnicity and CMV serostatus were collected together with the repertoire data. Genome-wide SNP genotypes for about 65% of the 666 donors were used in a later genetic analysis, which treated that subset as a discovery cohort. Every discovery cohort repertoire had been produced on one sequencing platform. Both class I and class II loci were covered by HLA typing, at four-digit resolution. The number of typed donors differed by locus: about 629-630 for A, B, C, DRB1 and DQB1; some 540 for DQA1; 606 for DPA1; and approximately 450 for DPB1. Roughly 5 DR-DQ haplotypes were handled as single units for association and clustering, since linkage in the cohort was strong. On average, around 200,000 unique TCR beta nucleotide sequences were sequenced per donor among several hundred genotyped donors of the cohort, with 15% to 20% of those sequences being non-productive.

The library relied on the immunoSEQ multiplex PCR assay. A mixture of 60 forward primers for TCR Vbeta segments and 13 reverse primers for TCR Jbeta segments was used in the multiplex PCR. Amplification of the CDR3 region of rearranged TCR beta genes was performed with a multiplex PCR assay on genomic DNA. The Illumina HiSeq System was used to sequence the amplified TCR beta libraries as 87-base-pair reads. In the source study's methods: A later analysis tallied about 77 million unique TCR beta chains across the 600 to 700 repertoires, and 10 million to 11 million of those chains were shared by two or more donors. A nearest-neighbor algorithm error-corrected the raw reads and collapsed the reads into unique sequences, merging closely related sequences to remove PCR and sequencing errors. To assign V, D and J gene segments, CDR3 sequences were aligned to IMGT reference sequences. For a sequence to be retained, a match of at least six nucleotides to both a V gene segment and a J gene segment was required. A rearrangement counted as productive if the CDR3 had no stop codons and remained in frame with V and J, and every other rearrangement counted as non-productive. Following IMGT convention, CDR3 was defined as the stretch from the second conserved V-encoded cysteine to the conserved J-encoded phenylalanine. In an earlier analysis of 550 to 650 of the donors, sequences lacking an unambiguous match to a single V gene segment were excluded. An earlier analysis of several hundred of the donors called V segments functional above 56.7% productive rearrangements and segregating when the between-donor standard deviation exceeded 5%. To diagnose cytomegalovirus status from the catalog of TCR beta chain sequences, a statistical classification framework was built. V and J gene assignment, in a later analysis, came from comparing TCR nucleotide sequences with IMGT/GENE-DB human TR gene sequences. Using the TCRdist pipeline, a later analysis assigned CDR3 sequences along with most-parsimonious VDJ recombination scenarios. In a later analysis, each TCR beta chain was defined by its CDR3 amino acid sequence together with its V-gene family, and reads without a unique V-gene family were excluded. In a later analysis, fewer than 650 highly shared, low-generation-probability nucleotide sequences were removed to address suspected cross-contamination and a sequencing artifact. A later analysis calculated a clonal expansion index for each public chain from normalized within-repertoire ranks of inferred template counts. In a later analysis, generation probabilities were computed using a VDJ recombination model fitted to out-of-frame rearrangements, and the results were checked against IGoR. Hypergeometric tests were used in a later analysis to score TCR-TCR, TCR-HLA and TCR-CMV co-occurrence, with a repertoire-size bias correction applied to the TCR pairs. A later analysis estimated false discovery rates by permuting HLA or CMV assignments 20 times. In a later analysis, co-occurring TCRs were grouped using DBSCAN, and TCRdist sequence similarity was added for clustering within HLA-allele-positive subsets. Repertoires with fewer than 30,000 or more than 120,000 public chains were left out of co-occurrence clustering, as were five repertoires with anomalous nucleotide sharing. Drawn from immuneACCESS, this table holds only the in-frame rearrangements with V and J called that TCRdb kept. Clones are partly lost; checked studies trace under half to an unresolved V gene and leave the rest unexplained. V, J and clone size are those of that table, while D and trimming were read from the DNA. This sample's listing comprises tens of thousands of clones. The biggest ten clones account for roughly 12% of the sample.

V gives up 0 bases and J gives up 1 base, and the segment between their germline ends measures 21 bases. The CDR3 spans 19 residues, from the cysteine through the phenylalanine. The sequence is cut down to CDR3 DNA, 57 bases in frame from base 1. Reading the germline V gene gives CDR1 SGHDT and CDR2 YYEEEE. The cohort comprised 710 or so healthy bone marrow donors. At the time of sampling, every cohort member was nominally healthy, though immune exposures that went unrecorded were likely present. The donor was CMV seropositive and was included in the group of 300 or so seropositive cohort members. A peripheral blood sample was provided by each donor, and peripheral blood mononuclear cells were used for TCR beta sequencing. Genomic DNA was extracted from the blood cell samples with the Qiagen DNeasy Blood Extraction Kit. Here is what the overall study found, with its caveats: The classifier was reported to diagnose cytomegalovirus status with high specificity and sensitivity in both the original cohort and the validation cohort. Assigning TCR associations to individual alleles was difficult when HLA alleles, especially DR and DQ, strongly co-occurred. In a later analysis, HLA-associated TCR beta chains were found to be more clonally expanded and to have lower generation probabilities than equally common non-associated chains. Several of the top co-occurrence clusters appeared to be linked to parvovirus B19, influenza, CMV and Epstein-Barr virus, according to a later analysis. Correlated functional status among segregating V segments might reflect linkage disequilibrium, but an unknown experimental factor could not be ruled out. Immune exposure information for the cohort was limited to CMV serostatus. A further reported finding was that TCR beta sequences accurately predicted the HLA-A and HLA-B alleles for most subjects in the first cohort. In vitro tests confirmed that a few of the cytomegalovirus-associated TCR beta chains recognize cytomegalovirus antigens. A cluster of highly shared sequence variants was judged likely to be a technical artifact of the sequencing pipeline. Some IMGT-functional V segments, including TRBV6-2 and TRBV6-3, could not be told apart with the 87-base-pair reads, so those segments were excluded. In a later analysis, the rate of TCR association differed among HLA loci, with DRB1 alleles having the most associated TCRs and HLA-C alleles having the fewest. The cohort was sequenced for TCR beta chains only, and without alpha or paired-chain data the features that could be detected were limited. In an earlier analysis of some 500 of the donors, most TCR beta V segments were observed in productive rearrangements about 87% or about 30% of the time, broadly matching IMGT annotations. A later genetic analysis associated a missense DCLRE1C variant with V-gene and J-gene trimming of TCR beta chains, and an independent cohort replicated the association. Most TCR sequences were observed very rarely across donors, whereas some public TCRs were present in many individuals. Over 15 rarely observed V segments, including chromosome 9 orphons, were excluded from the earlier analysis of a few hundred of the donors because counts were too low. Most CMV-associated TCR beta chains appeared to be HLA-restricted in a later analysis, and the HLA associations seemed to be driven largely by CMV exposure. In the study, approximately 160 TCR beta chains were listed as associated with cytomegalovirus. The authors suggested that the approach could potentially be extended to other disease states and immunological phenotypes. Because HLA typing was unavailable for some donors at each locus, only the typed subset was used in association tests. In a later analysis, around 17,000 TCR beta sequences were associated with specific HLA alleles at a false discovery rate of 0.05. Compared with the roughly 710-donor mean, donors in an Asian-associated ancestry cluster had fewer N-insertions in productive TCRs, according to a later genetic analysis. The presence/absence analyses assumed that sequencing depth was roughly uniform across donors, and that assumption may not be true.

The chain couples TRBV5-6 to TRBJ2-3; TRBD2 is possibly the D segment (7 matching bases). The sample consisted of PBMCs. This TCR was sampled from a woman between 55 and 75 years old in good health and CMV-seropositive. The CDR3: CASSLGLSLGGGGTDTQYF. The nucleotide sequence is TGTGCCAGCAGCTTGGGCCTTTCTCTTGGGGGGGGCGGCACAGATACGCAGTATTTT.